This T cell receptor beta chain came from a study of T cells after yellow fever vaccination. Study in general: The authors prepared low-cell-number fractions using SMART-Seq v4 Ultra Low Input.

As for this clonotype: What it binds is unknown.

The V end lost 7 bases, the J end lost 2 bases, and 9 bases lay between the germline ends. This CDR3 has 12 residues. The germline CDR1 and CDR2 sequences are SGHKS and YYEKEE (reference sequence). MiXCR was run by TCRdb on the 5' RACE reads, yielding one entry per CDR3 protein. This table has about 500,000 distinct CDR3 sequences, less than 20% appearing once. Whole-study findings and limits: Peaking faster, on day 5 versus 15, the secondary response was nonetheless weaker.

The chain employs TRBV5-5 and TRBJ2-5; the D is unclear. The receptor was isolated from a man aged 18-30 years who received the YFV17D yellow fever vaccine. The sample in question was PBMCs, obtained about 5 days after the first yellow fever vaccination. Here the CDR3 DNA reads TGTGCCAGCGCCATAACACAAGAGACCCAGTACTTC. It is translated as CASAITQETQYF. Complete variable domain (other parts from reference TRBV5-5 and TRBJ2-5): DAGVTQSPTHLIKTRGQQVTLRCSPISGHKSVSWYQQVLGQGPQFIFQYYEKEERGRGNFPDRFSARQFPNYSSELNVNALLLGDSALYLCASAITQETQYFGPGTRLLVL.